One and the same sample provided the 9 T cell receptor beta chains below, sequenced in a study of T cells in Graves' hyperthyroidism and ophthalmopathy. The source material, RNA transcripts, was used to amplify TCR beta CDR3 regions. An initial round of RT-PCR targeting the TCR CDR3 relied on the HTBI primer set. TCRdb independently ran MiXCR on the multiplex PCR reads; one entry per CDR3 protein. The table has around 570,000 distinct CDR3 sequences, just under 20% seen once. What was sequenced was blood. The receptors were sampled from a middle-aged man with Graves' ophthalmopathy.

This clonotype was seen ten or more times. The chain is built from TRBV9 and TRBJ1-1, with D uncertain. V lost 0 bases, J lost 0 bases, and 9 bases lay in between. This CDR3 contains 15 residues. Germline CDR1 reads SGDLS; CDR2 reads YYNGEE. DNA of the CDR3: TGTGCCAGCAGCGTAGCGGGCAGCCTGAACACTGAAGCTTTCTTT. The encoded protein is CASSVAGSLNTEAFF.

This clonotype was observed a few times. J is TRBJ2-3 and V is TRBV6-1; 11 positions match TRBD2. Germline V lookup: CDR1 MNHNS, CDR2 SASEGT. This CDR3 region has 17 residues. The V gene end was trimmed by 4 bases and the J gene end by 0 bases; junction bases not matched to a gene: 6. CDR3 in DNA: TGTGCCAGCAGTGCTCCCCGGACTAGCGGGAGCACAGATACGCAGTATTTT. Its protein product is CASSAPRTSGSTDTQYF.

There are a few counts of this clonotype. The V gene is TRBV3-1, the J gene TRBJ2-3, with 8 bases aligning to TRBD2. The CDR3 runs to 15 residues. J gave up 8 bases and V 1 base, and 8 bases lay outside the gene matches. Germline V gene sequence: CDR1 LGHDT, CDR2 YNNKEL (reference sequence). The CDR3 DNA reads TGTGCCAGCAGCCAAGGGCTAGCGGGCCGTGGTACGCAGTATTTT. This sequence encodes CASSQGLAGRGTQYF.

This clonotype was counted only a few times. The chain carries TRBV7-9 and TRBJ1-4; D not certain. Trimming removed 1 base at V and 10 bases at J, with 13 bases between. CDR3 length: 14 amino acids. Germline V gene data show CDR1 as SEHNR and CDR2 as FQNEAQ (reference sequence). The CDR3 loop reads CASSLDQGRGKLFF. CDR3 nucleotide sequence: TGTGCCAGCAGCTTAGACCAAGGTCGGGGAAAACTGTTTTTT.

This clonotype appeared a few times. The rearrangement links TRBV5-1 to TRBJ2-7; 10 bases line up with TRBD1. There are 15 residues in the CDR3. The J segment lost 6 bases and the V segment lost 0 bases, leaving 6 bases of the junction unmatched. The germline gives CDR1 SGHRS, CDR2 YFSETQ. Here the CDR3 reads CASSLGGTGAIEQYF. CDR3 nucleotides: TGCGCCAGCAGCTTGGGGGGGACAGGGGCGATCGAGCAGTACTTC.

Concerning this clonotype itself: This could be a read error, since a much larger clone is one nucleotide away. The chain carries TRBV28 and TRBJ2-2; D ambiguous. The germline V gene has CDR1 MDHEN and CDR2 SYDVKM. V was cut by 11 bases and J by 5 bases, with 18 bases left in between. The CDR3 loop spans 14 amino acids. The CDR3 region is CAGSPGRYTGELFF. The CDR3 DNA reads TGTGCCGGTTCCCCCGGGCGTTATACCGGGGAGCTGTTTTTT.

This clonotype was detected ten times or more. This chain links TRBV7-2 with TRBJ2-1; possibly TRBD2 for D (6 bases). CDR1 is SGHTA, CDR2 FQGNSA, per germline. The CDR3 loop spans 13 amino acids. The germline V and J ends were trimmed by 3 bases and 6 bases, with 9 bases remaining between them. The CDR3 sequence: CASSFGGSNEQFF. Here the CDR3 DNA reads TGTGCCAGCAGCTTTGGGGGGAGCAATGAGCAGTTCTTC.

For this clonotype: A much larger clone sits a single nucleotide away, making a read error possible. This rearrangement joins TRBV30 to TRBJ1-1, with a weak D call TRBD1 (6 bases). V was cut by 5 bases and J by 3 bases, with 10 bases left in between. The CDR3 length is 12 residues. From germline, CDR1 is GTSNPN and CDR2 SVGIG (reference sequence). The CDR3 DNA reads TGTGCCTGGGGGGACACGGACACTGAAGCTTTCTTT. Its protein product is CAWGDTDTEAFF.

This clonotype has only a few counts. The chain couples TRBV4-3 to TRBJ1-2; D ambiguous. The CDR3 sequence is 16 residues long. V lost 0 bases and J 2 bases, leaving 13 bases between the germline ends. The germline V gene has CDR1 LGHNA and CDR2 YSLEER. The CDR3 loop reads CASSQDIDGMNYGYTF. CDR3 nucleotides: TGCGCCAGCAGCCAAGATATCGACGGGATGAACTATGGCTACACCTTC.